The 20 T cell receptor beta chains listed next were all sequenced from one sample in a study of blood T cell repertoires in COVID-19. Libraries were prepared by immunoSEQ multiplex PCR; TCRdb keeps only in-frame clonotypes and omits some of them. Of approximately 250,000 clones in the sample, roughly 80% were seen once. Sample: PBMCs or T cells enriched from blood (not recorded which). The receptors were gathered from a man younger than 40 with acute COVID-19.

This chain joins TRBV27 and TRBJ2-2; a possible D gene is TRBD2 (5 bases). Germline V CDR1 and CDR2: MNHEY, SMNVEV (reference sequence). V was cut by 3 bases and J by 4 bases, with 12 bases left in between. This CDR3 comprises 15 residues. The CDR3 nucleotides read TGTGCCAGCAGTTTCAGCGGCTTGGGCACCGGGGAGCTGTTTTTT. This encodes CASSFSGLGTGELFF.

The V call is TRBV3-1 (or the pseudogene TRBV3-2), the J call TRBJ2-7, with 8 bases that match TRBD2. V was clipped by 2 bases and J by 6 bases; unmatched bases: 0. The CDR3 spans 12 residues. CDR1 and CDR2 (germline): LGHDT, YNNKEL (reference sequence). The CDR3 DNA reads TGTGCCAGCAGCCAAAGCGGGGGCGAGCAGTACGTC. This translates into CASSQSGGEQYV.

The genes are TRBV10-3 and TRBJ2-7, with 9 bases aligning to TRBD1. J was trimmed by 5 bases and V by 7 bases; bases with no gene match: 6. CDR3 size: 13 residues. Germline V CDR1 and CDR2: ENHRY, SYGVKD. For the CDR3, the DNA is TGTGCCATCAACAGGGGGCCCCTCCACGAGCAGTACGTC. Residues: CAINRGPLHEQYV.

The V and J genes are TRBV18 and TRBJ2-3; 8 bases are shared with TRBD2. This CDR3 has 17 amino acids. V was clipped by 1 base and J by 3 bases; unmatched bases: 9. CDR1 and CDR2 (germline): KGHSH, LQKENI. The CDR3 here is CASSPLSASGSTDTQYF. The CDR3 coding sequence is TGTGCCAGCTCACCACTTAGCGCTAGCGGGTCGACAGATACGCAGTATTTT.

The V call is TRBV28, the J call TRBJ2-7, with no clear D. The CDR3 spans 13 residues. Germline CDR1 is MDHEN and CDR2 is SYDVKM. Trimming took off 6 bases at V and 2 bases at J, with 11 bases between the two ends. The CDR3 DNA sequence: TGTGCCAGCAGCCCAGTCCTCGCCTACGAGCAGTACGTC. It is translated as CASSPVLAYEQYV.

The rearrangement joins TRBV19 to TRBJ1-1; 9 bases line up with TRBD1. The V segment lost 1 base and the J segment 11 bases; nucleotides outside the gene matches: 5. This CDR3 is built from 13 residues. The germline V gene has CDR1 LNHDA and CDR2 SQIVND (reference sequence). The DNA for the CDR3 is TGTGCCAGTAGTATAGTGGGAGACAGGGGGGCTTTCTTT. Translation gives CASSIVGDRGAFF.

The gene calls are TRBV3-1 (or the pseudogene TRBV3-2) and TRBJ1-1, with D possibly TRBD1 on 5 matching bases. There are 11 residues in the CDR3. Between the trimmed V and J ends, which lost 4 bases and 8 bases, there was a span of 8 bases. The germline CDR1 and CDR2 sequences are LGHDT and YNNKEL (reference sequence). CDR3 nucleotide sequence: TGTGCCAGCAGCCGGGCAGGGGAAGCTTTCTTT. The encoded protein is CASSRAGEAFF.

The chain combines TRBV15 with TRBJ2-7; TRBD2 agrees at 8 bases. In germline, CDR1 is LNHNV, CDR2 YYDKDF (reference sequence). With 3 bases clipped from V and 7 bases from J, the junction kept 5 bases outside the gene matches. This CDR3 is 13 amino acids long. This CDR3 is CATSRDREGEQYV. In DNA form, the CDR3 reads TGTGCCACCAGCAGGGACCGGGAGGGGGAGCAGTACGTC.

This chain connects TRBV4-2 to TRBJ2-2; maybe TRBD2 (5 bases). The germline V gene has CDR1 LGHNA and CDR2 YNFKEQ. The length of the CDR3 is 15 residues. Trimming took off 2 bases at V and 6 bases at J, with 13 bases between the two ends. The CDR3 DNA reads TGTGCCAGCAGCCAAAATGGGCTAGCAGCCGGGGAGCTGTTTTTT. It translates to CASSQNGLAAGELFF.

This clone was detected only once. The chain combines TRBV25-1 with TRBJ1-4, with 7 bases matching TRBD1. The CDR3 runs to 15 residues. The V gene's germline CDR1 is MGHDK and CDR2 SYGVNS. Trimming took 1 base from V and 7 from J; bases not matched to a gene: 6. The CDR3 region is CASSESSGGGEKLFF. CDR3 coding DNA: TGTGCCAGCAGTGAATCGTCAGGGGGTGGTGAAAAACTGTTTTTT.

This clone has a single count. The chain recombines TRBV10-3 with TRBJ1-2, with D maybe TRBD1 (6 bases). This CDR3 has 15 amino acids. Germline-derived CDR1 and CDR2 are ENHRY and SYGVKD. The ends were cut back, 2 bases at V and 8 bases at J, with 18 bases in the middle. CDR3 nucleotides: TGTGCCATCAGTGAGGGAAGCGTGGGGGCGCGAGGCTACACCTTC. Translated, it gives CAISEGSVGARGYTF.

The chain employs TRBV14 and TRBJ2-5; the match to TRBD1 covers 10 bases. The CDR3 length is 16 residues. J lost 5 bases, V lost 5 bases, and 11 bases had no gene match. Germline V CDR1 and CDR2: SGHDN, FVKESK. The CDR3: CASSTGQGVIYETQYF. The DNA for the CDR3 is TGTGCCAGCAGCACTGGACAGGGGGTAATTTATGAGACCCAGTACTTC.

The V call is TRBV7-9, the J call TRBJ1-2; no definite D call. V dropped 1 base and J dropped 7 bases, with 19 bases sitting between them. This CDR3 is built from 16 residues. The germline V gene encodes CDR1 SEHNR and CDR2 FQNEAQ (reference sequence). CDR3 nucleotide sequence: TGTGCCAGCAGCTTAGTGGCAGGTCAATTTATAGGTGGCTACACCTTC. Translating it yields CASSLVAGQFIGGYTF. Supplemented by reference TRBV7-9 and TRBJ1-2, the full variable domain reads DTGVSQNPRHKITKRGQNVTFRCDPISEHNRLYWYRQTLGQGPEFLTYFQNEAQLEKSRLLSDRFSAERPKGSFSTLEIQRTEQGDSAMYLCASSLVAGQFIGGYTFGSGTRLTVV.

V is TRBV6-5 and J is TRBJ2-3; 8 nucleotides match TRBD1. CDR1 MNHEY and CDR2 SVGAGI come from the germline V gene. The CDR3 sequence is 16 residues long. J gave up 6 bases and V 0 bases, and 8 bases lay outside the gene matches. The CDR3 nucleotides are TGTGCCAGCAGTTACTCGAGGGCAGGGGGCGATGATACGCAGTATTTT. As protein: CASSYSRAGGDDTQYF.

The DNA for the CDR3 is TGTGCCAGCGGCAGGGAAAGTTCTCATCAGCCCCAGCATTTT. Its translation: CASGRESSHQPQHF. V usage is TRBV6-5 and J usage is TRBJ1-5; D is possibly TRBD1 (5 bases). CDR1 is MNHEY and CDR2 is SVGAGI in the germline V gene. Trimming cost V 8 bases and J 5 bases, with 16 bases left between them. The CDR3 is 14 amino acids.

The genes are TRBV20-1 and TRBJ1-3, with D unclear. This CDR3 contains 10 residues. The ends were cut back, 5 bases at V and 7 bases at J, with 6 bases in the middle. Germline assignment: CDR1 DFQATT and CDR2 SNEGSKA (reference sequence). DNA for the CDR3: TGCAGTGCTGGCCTCAACACCATATATTTT. This sequence encodes CSAGLNTIYF.

V and J are TRBV5-1 and TRBJ1-1; D ambiguous. CDR1 and CDR2 (germline): SGHRS, YFSETQ. V lost 4 bases, J lost 1 base, and 11 bases lay in between. This CDR3 is 14 amino acids long. The CDR3 bases are TGCGCCAGCAGCCTGTTCCGGGGGAACACTGAAGCTTTCTTT. Residues: CASSLFRGNTEAFF.

About this clone itself: Additional DNA sequences in this sample encode the identical CDR3. The V and J genes are TRBV19 and TRBJ1-1; possible D gene TRBD1, 5 bases. The V end was cut by 2 bases, the J end by 5 bases, with 9 bases between. Germline V gene lookup returns CDR1 LNHDA and CDR2 SQIVND (reference sequence). The CDR3 has 13 amino acids. The CDR3 coding sequence is TGTGCCAGTAGTATAACGGGGGGGACTGAAGCTTTCTTT. This translates into CASSITGGTEAFF. The variable domain in full, with the rest retrieved from reference TRBV19 and TRBJ1-1, is DGGITQSPKYLFRKEGQNVTLSCEQNLNHDAMYWYRQDPGQGLRLIYYSQIVNDFQKGDIAEGYSVSREKKESFPLTVTSAQKNPTAFYLCASSITGGTEAFFGQGTRLTVV.

CDR3 sequence (DNA): TGCGCCAGCTTACAGGGGGCCAATCCTAACAATGAGCAGTTCTTC. Translated: CASLQGANPNNEQFF. The chain uses TRBV5-1 and TRBJ2-1; 9 bases fit TRBD1. The germline V gene has CDR1 SGHRS and CDR2 YFSETQ. Germline trimming cut 7 bases from V and 5 bases from J; bases unmatched to any gene: 10. The CDR3 covers 15 residues.

The rearrangement joins TRBV11-3 to TRBJ2-7; 8 nucleotides agree with TRBD2. Germline assignment: CDR1 SGHNT and CDR2 YENEEA. V dropped 4 bases and J dropped 2; count of bases not matched to a gene: 10. This CDR3 spans 16 amino acids. CDR3 in amino acids: CASSSSDSGGTYEQYV. The DNA for the CDR3 is TGTGCCAGCAGCTCTTCAGACAGCGGGGGAACCTACGAGCAGTACGTC.